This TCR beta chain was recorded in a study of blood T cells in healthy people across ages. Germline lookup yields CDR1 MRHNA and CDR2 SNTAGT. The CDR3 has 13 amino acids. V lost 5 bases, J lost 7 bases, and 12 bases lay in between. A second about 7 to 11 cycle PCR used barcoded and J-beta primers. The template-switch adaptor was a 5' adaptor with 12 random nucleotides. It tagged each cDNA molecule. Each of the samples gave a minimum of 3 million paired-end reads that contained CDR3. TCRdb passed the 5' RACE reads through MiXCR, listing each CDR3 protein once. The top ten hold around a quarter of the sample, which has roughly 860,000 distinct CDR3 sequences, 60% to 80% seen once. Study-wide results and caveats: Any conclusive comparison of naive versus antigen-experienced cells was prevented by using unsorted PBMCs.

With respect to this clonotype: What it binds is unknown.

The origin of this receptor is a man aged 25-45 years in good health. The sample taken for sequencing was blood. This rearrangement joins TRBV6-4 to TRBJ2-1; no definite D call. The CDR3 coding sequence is TGTGCCAGCAGTATCCCGGTGGTTAATGAGCAGTTCTTC. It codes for CASSIPVVNEQFF.